This TCR beta chain derives from a study of cytomegalovirus exposure and HLA in healthy donors. The primer mix had 60 Vbeta and 13 Jbeta primers. The table came from immunoSEQ multiplex PCR; TCRdb's copy has only in-frame clones and leaves some out. The table has 110,000 or so clones, approximately 74% seen once; the top ten hold about 4%. With V trimmed by 3 bases and J by 10 bases, 9 bases remained unmatched. Per the germline V gene, CDR1 is MGHRA and CDR2 is YSYEKL. The CDR3 is 14 amino acids. The receptor was isolated from a woman aged 40 to 50 in good health and CMV-seropositive. The sequenced sample consisted of PBMCs. V usage is TRBV4-1 and J usage is TRBJ1-1, with 9 positions matching TRBD1. CDR3 in amino acids: CASSQPDRGFPAFF. CDR3 in DNA: TGCGCCAGCAGCCAGCCGGACAGGGGTTTTCCAGCTTTCTTT.